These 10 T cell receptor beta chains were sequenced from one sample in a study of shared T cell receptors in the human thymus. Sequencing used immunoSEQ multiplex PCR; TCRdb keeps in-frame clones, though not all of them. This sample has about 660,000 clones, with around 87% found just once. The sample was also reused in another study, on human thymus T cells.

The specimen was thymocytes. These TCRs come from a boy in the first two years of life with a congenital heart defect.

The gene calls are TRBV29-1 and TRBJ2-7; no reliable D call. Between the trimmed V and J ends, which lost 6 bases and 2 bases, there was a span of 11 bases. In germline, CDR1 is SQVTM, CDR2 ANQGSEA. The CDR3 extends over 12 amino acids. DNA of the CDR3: TGCAGCGTCGTAGCACGAACCTACGAGCAGTACTTC. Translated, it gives CSVVARTYEQYF.

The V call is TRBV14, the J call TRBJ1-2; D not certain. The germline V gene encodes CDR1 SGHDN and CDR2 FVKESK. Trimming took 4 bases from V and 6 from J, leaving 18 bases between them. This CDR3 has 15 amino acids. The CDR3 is CASSRITSGVDGYTF. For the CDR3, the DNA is TGTGCCAGCAGCCGCATAACCTCCGGGGTCGATGGCTACACCTTC.

This CDR3 reads CAWSIARDRGYSNQPQHF. The CDR3 nucleotides read TGTGCCTGGAGTATTGCCCGGGACAGGGGCTATAGCAATCAGCCCCAGCATTTT. The rearrangement links TRBV30 to TRBJ1-5; 10 nucleotides align to TRBD1. The length of the CDR3 is 18 residues. V lost 2 bases, J lost 0 bases, and 10 bases stayed unmatched. Germline CDR1 GTSNPN, CDR2 SVGIG (reference sequence).

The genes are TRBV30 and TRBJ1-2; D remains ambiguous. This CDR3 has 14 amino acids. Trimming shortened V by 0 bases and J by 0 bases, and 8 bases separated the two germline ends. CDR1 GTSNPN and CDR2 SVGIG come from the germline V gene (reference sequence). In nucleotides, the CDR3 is TGTGCCTGGAGTGTCTTCAGGACTAACTATGGCTACACCTTC. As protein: CAWSVFRTNYGYTF.

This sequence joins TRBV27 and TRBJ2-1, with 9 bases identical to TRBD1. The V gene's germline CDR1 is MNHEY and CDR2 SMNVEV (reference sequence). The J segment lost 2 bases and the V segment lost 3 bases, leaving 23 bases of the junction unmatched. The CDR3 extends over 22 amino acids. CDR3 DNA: TGTGCCAGCAGTTTCAATCAAAACAGGGGGCCATTTACCCGTCGGACCTACAATGAGCAGTTCTTC. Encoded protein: CASSFNQNRGPFTRRTYNEQFF.

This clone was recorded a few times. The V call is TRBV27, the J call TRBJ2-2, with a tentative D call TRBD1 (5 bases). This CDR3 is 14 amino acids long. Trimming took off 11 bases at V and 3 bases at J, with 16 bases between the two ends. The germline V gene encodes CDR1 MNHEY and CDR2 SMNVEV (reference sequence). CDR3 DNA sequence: TGTGCCTCGAAAACCAGGGCCTACACCGGGGAGCTGTTTTTT. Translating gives CASKTRAYTGELFF.

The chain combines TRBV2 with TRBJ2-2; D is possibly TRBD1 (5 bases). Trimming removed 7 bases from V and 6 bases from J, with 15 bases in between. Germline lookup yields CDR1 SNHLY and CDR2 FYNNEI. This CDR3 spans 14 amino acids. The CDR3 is CASKGPVDPGELFF. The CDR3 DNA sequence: TGTGCCAGCAAGGGGCCCGTGGATCCCGGGGAGCTGTTTTTT.

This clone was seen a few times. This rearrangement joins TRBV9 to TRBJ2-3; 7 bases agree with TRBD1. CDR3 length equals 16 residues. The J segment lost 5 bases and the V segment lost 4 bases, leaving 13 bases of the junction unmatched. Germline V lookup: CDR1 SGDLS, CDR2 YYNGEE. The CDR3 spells CASSLDLTGVGDTQYF. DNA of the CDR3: TGTGCCAGCAGCCTCGATCTCACAGGGGTGGGAGATACGCAGTATTTT.

Here the CDR3 DNA reads TGCGCCAGCAGCTTGCGCAGGTCCGCTAACTATGGCTACACCTTC. Protein: CASSLRRSANYGYTF. The chain combines TRBV5-1 with TRBJ1-2; D is unresolved. V shed 1 base and J shed 0 bases, with 10 bases lying between them. This CDR3 has 15 amino acids. Germline values: CDR1 SGHRS, CDR2 YFSETQ. The full variable domain, rest sourced from reference TRBV5-1 and TRBJ1-2, is KAGVTQTPRYLIKTRGQQVTLSCSPISGHRSVSWYQQTPGQGLQFLFEYFSETQRNKGNFPGRFSGRQFSNSRSEMNVSTLELGDSALYLCASSLRRSANYGYTFGSGTRLTVV.

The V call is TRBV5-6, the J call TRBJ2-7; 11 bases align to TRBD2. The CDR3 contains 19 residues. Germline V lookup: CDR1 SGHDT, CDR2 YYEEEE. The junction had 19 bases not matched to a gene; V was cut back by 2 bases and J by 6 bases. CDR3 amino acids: CASSFRATSGVFVWCEQYF. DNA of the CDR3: TGTGCCAGCAGCTTCCGAGCGACTAGCGGGGTCTTTGTGTGGTGCGAGCAGTACTTC.